A selection of T cell receptor beta chains follows, all from one sample in a study of shared clonotypes between healthy human individuals. Produced via immunoSEQ multiplex PCR; TCRdb's table is partial and in-frame only. The sample records approximately 2,200,000 clones, around 93% being singletons. Material: naive CD8+ T cells from PBMCs. The receptors were gathered from a man between 18 and 35 years old in good health. Some clones in this sample may be carry-over from other donors' samples. Each CDR3 is given with its conserved first and last residue. Each record gives: clone size, D gene, J gene, V gene, CDR3 protein, CDR3 DNA. D genes are given only for firm matches. Part of the rows lack a size; the others show once, few, many or a class for expanded clones.

clone_size: NA; d_call: TRBD1; j_call: TRBJ1-1; v_call: TRBV30; cdr3_aa: CASDRGRTEAFF; cdr3_nt: TGTGCCTCGGACAGGGGTCGCACTGAAGCTTTCTTT
clone_size: NA; d_call: TRBD2; j_call: TRBJ2-7; v_call: TRBV19; cdr3_aa: CASSIGTSGYEQYF; cdr3_nt: TGTGCCAGTAGTATCGGGACTAGCGGGTACGAGCAGTACTTC
clone_size: once; d_call: NA; j_call: TRBJ2-3; v_call: TRBV9; cdr3_aa: CASSVSLPDTQYF; cdr3_nt: TGTGCCAGCAGCGTGAGCCTCCCAGATACGCAGTATTTT
clone_size: NA; d_call: TRBD2; j_call: TRBJ2-1; v_call: TRBV5-1; cdr3_aa: CASSYGLAGVHNEQFF; cdr3_nt: TGCGCCAGCAGCTATGGGCTAGCGGGAGTCCACAATGAGCAGTTCTTC
clone_size: NA; d_call: NA; j_call: TRBJ2-1; v_call: TRBV5-6; cdr3_aa: CASSLGANEQFF; cdr3_nt: TGTGCCAGCAGCTTGGGGGCCAATGAGCAGTTCTTC
clone_size: NA; d_call: NA; j_call: TRBJ2-5; v_call: TRBV18; cdr3_aa: CASSSGSMPQETQYF; cdr3_nt: TGTGCCAGCTCCTCCGGGAGTATGCCTCAAGAGACCCAGTACTTC
clone_size: NA; d_call: TRBD2; j_call: TRBJ2-1; v_call: TRBV5-1; cdr3_aa: CASSGTGTSPNEQFF; cdr3_nt: TGCGCCAGCAGCGGAACCGGGACTAGCCCGAATGAGCAGTTCTTC
clone_size: NA; d_call: NA; j_call: TRBJ2-7; v_call: TRBV5-6; cdr3_aa: CASSSFYRVGPDEQYF; cdr3_nt: TGTGCCAGCAGCTCTTTTTACAGGGTGGGTCCGGACGAGCAGTACTTC
clone_size: once; d_call: NA; j_call: TRBJ2-3; v_call: TRBV11-2; cdr3_aa: CASSPTSTDTQYF; cdr3_nt: TGTGCCAGCAGCCCCACAAGCACAGATACGCAGTATTTT
clone_size: NA; d_call: NA; j_call: TRBJ2-7; v_call: TRBV25-1; cdr3_aa: CASSYIGEQYF; cdr3_nt: TGTGCCAGCAGTTACATTGGCGAGCAGTACTTC
clone_size: NA; d_call: NA; j_call: TRBJ2-7; v_call: TRBV7-2; cdr3_aa: CASSLAPAPTYEQYF; cdr3_nt: TGTGCCAGCAGCTTAGCGCCAGCGCCGACCTACGAGCAGTACTTC
clone_size: NA; d_call: NA; j_call: TRBJ2-7; v_call: TRBV4-2; cdr3_aa: CASSQGASYEQYF; cdr3_nt: TGTGCCAGCAGCCAAGGGGCGAGTTACGAGCAGTACTTC
clone_size: NA; d_call: NA; j_call: TRBJ1-2; v_call: TRBV7-8; cdr3_aa: CASSPYRVDGYTF; cdr3_nt: TGTGCCAGCAGCCCCTACAGGGTCGATGGCTACACCTTC
clone_size: NA; d_call: NA; j_call: TRBJ1-2; v_call: TRBV19; cdr3_aa: CATQGHNYGYTF; cdr3_nt: TGTGCCACTCAAGGGCATAACTATGGCTACACCTTC
clone_size: NA; d_call: TRBD1; j_call: TRBJ2-5; v_call: TRBV29-1; cdr3_aa: CSMGQQETQYF; cdr3_nt: TGCAGCATGGGACAGCAAGAGACCCAGTACTTC
clone_size: NA; d_call: NA; j_call: TRBJ1-2; v_call: TRBV11-2; cdr3_aa: CASSLGLGPAGDGYTF; cdr3_nt: TGTGCCAGCAGCTTAGGATTAGGGCCCGCTGGAGATGGCTACACCTTC
clone_size: NA; d_call: TRBD2; j_call: TRBJ2-7; v_call: TRBV10-3; cdr3_aa: CATLTSGRGAYEQYF; cdr3_nt: TGTGCCACGCTGACTAGCGGGAGGGGGGCCTACGAGCAGTACTTC
clone_size: NA; d_call: TRBD2; j_call: TRBJ2-7; v_call: TRBV7-4; cdr3_aa: CASSSWTSGDSREQYF; cdr3_nt: TGTGCCAGCAGCTCGTGGACTAGCGGGGACTCTAGGGAGCAGTACTTC
clone_size: NA; d_call: NA; j_call: TRBJ2-5; v_call: TRBV7-3; cdr3_aa: CASSLADQETQYF; cdr3_nt: TGTGCCAGCAGCTTAGCGGATCAAGAGACCCAGTACTTC
clone_size: NA; d_call: NA; j_call: TRBJ1-3; v_call: TRBV28; cdr3_aa: CASSIRPTLGNTIYF; cdr3_nt: TGTGCCAGCAGTATTCGGCCCACGTTAGGAAACACCATATATTTT
clone_size: NA; d_call: NA; j_call: TRBJ2-2; v_call: TRBV28; cdr3_aa: CASSLVGTGELFF; cdr3_nt: TGTGCCAGCAGTTTGGTGGGCACCGGGGAGCTGTTTTTT
clone_size: NA; d_call: NA; j_call: TRBJ2-1; v_call: TRBV7-9; cdr3_aa: CASSLAQGLNNEQFF; cdr3_nt: TGTGCCAGCAGCTTAGCGCAAGGACTCAACAATGAGCAGTTCTTC
clone_size: NA; d_call: NA; j_call: TRBJ2-7; v_call: TRBV27; cdr3_aa: CASSLSYWDEQYF; cdr3_nt: TGTGCCAGCAGTTTATCGTATTGGGACGAGCAGTACTTC
clone_size: NA; d_call: NA; j_call: TRBJ1-5; v_call: TRBV30; cdr3_aa: CAWSAHRDSYQPQHF; cdr3_nt: TGTGCCTGGAGTGCACACCGGGACTCCTATCAGCCCCAGCATTTT
clone_size: NA; d_call: NA; j_call: TRBJ2-7; v_call: TRBV30; cdr3_aa: CAWSVSRVNEQYF; cdr3_nt: TGTGCCTGGAGTGTATCCAGGGTCAACGAGCAGTACTTC
clone_size: NA; d_call: NA; j_call: TRBJ2-1; v_call: TRBV6-6; cdr3_aa: CASSYSSYNEQFF; cdr3_nt: TGTGCCAGCAGTTACTCGTCCTACAATGAGCAGTTCTTC
clone_size: once; d_call: NA; j_call: TRBJ2-1; v_call: TRBV10-3; cdr3_aa: CAIQPQSGDEQFF; cdr3_nt: TGTGCCATTCAGCCCCAGTCGGGCGATGAGCAGTTCTTC
clone_size: NA; d_call: NA; j_call: TRBJ2-3; v_call: TRBV28; cdr3_aa: CASSLESSFHAGDTQYF; cdr3_nt: TGTGCCAGCAGCCTTGAGTCTAGTTTCCACGCCGGAGATACGCAGTATTTT
clone_size: NA; d_call: TRBD2; j_call: TRBJ2-1; v_call: TRBV4-2; cdr3_aa: CASSGTSGSLADEQFF; cdr3_nt: TGTGCCAGCTCCGGGACTAGCGGGAGTTTGGCCGATGAGCAGTTCTTC
clone_size: NA; d_call: TRBD2; j_call: TRBJ2-3; v_call: TRBV4-1; cdr3_aa: CASSPIAGGADTQYF; cdr3_nt: TGCGCCAGCAGTCCTATAGCGGGAGGTGCAGATACGCAGTATTTT
clone_size: NA; d_call: NA; j_call: TRBJ2-7; v_call: TRBV18; cdr3_aa: CASSPGGYEQYF; cdr3_nt: TGTGCCAGCTCACCTGGAGGCTACGAGCAGTACTTC
clone_size: NA; d_call: NA; j_call: TRBJ1-1; v_call: TRBV6-5; cdr3_aa: CASRLDPGAFF; cdr3_nt: TGTGCCAGCAGGCTGGACCCTGGGGCTTTCTTT
clone_size: NA; d_call: TRBD1; j_call: TRBJ1-2; v_call: TRBV27; cdr3_aa: CASSPGTGYGYTF; cdr3_nt: TGTGCCAGCAGTCCGGGGACAGGATATGGCTACACCTTC
clone_size: NA; d_call: TRBD2; j_call: TRBJ2-7; v_call: TRBV7-9; cdr3_aa: CATQRGAAYEQYF; cdr3_nt: TGTGCCACCCAGCGGGGGGCGGCGTACGAGCAGTACTTC
clone_size: NA; d_call: NA; j_call: TRBJ2-1; v_call: TRBV5-6; cdr3_aa: CASSLGMEQFF; cdr3_nt: TGTGCCAGCAGCCTGGGGATGGAGCAGTTCTTC
clone_size: NA; d_call: NA; j_call: TRBJ2-1; v_call: TRBV9; cdr3_aa: CASSEELFAGNEQFF; cdr3_nt: TGTGCCAGCAGCGAAGAACTATTTGCTGGAAATGAGCAGTTCTTC
clone_size: NA; d_call: TRBD1; j_call: TRBJ2-2; v_call: TRBV11-2; cdr3_aa: CASSLFRTGGIGELFF; cdr3_nt: TGTGCCAGCAGCTTATTCCGGACAGGGGGCATCGGGGAGCTGTTTTTT
clone_size: NA; d_call: TRBD1; j_call: TRBJ2-1; v_call: TRBV27; cdr3_aa: CASQGQANEQFF; cdr3_nt: TGTGCCAGCCAGGGACAGGCCAATGAGCAGTTCTTC
clone_size: NA; d_call: NA; j_call: TRBJ2-5; v_call: TRBV27; cdr3_aa: CASSPVVAFDSETQYF; cdr3_nt: TGTGCCAGCAGTCCCGTGGTGGCGTTTGATTCGGAGACCCAGTACTTC
clone_size: NA; d_call: NA; j_call: TRBJ2-1; v_call: TRBV29-1; cdr3_aa: CSVVLAGEQFF; cdr3_nt: TGCAGCGTTGTCCTCGCTGGGGAGCAGTTCTTC
clone_size: NA; d_call: NA; j_call: TRBJ2-3; v_call: TRBV7-9; cdr3_aa: CASRTNTPHTQYF; cdr3_nt: TGTGCCAGCAGGACCAACACCCCCCATACGCAGTATTTT
clone_size: NA; d_call: NA; j_call: TRBJ2-1; v_call: TRBV28; cdr3_aa: CASRIRVSGYHEQFF; cdr3_nt: TGTGCCAGCAGGATACGAGTTTCAGGGTACCATGAGCAGTTCTTC
clone_size: NA; d_call: NA; j_call: TRBJ2-4; v_call: TRBV10-1; cdr3_aa: CASSESPGVTKNIQYF; cdr3_nt: TGCGCCAGCAGTGAGTCGCCAGGGGTAACCAAAAACATTCAGTACTTC
clone_size: once; d_call: NA; j_call: TRBJ2-5; v_call: TRBV5-4; cdr3_aa: CASSEAPQRAWKETQYF; cdr3_nt: TGTGCCAGCAGCGAAGCGCCCCAGCGGGCATGGAAAGAGACCCAGTACTTC
clone_size: NA; d_call: TRBD2; j_call: TRBJ2-1; v_call: TRBV4-1; cdr3_aa: CASSHGTSGSLNEQFF; cdr3_nt: TGCGCCAGCAGCCACGGGACTAGCGGTTCCCTCAATGAGCAGTTCTTC
clone_size: NA; d_call: NA; j_call: TRBJ1-2; v_call: TRBV7-9; cdr3_aa: CASSLGPGWSGYTF; cdr3_nt: TGTGCCAGCAGCTTAGGCCCAGGGTGGAGTGGCTACACCTTC
clone_size: NA; d_call: NA; j_call: TRBJ2-1; v_call: TRBV28; cdr3_aa: CASSLGGPPLGEQFF; cdr3_nt: TGTGCCAGCAGCCTAGGGGGACCACCCCTGGGTGAGCAGTTCTTC
clone_size: NA; d_call: NA; j_call: TRBJ2-7; v_call: TRBV11-2; cdr3_aa: CASSLIRYHEQYF; cdr3_nt: TGTGCCAGCAGCTTAATCAGGTACCACGAGCAGTACTTC
clone_size: few; d_call: NA; j_call: TRBJ2-6; v_call: TRBV30; cdr3_aa: CASHGANVLTF; cdr3_nt: TGTGCCTCGCACGGGGCCAACGTCCTGACTTTC
clone_size: once; d_call: TRBD2; j_call: TRBJ2-1; v_call: TRBV27; cdr3_aa: CASHLGSGTSSYNEQFF; cdr3_nt: TGTGCCAGCCACTTGGGGAGCGGGACTAGCTCCTACAATGAGCAGTTCTTC
clone_size: NA; d_call: NA; j_call: TRBJ2-7; v_call: TRBV7-9; cdr3_aa: CASSQSGTAPYEQYF; cdr3_nt: TGTGCCAGCAGCCAAAGCGGGACAGCCCCCTACGAGCAGTACTTC
clone_size: NA; d_call: TRBD1; j_call: TRBJ1-1; v_call: TRBV5-1; cdr3_aa: CASSPWTGGGTEAFF; cdr3_nt: TGCGCCAGCAGCCCTTGGACAGGGGGAGGAACTGAAGCTTTCTTT
clone_size: NA; d_call: NA; j_call: TRBJ1-1; v_call: TRBV28; cdr3_aa: CASSLAGRSTEAFF; cdr3_nt: TGTGCCAGCAGTTTGGCAGGGAGGAGCACTGAAGCTTTCTTT
clone_size: NA; d_call: NA; j_call: TRBJ1-1; v_call: TRBV28; cdr3_aa: CASSWGEGAEAFF; cdr3_nt: TGTGCCAGCAGTTGGGGGGAGGGCGCTGAAGCTTTCTTT
clone_size: NA; d_call: TRBD2; j_call: TRBJ2-3; v_call: TRBV7-7; cdr3_aa: CASSLEGLADTQYF; cdr3_nt: TGTGCCAGCAGCCTAGAAGGACTAGCAGATACGCAGTATTTT
clone_size: NA; d_call: NA; j_call: TRBJ1-2; v_call: TRBV28; cdr3_aa: CASIGGGGYTF; cdr3_nt: TGTGCCAGCATCGGGGGGGGAGGCTACACCTTC